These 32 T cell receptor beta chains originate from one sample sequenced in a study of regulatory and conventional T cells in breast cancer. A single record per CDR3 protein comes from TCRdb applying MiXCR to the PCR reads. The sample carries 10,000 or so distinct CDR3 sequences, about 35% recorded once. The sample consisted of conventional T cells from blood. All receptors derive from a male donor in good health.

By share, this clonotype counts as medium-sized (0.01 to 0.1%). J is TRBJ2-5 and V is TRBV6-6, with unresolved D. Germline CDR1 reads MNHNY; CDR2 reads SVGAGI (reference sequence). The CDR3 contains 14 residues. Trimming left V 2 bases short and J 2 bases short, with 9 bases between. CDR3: CASSYRRDQETQYF. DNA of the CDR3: TGTGCCAGCAGTTACAGGCGTGATCAAGAGACCCAGTACTTC.

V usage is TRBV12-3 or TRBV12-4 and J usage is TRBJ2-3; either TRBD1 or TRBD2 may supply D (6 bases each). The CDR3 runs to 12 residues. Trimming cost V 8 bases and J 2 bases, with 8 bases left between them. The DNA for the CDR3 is TGTGCCAGCGGGGGGCCCACAGATACGCAGTATTTT. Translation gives CASGGPTDTQYF.

The CDR3 nucleotides are TGTGCCAGCAGTTACGGGGAGTCTGAAGCTTTCTTT. Residues: CASSYGESEAFF. The chain is built from TRBV6-5 and TRBJ1-1; D remains ambiguous. V gave up 2 bases and J gave up 6 bases, with 7 bases separating them. The V gene's germline CDR1 is MNHEY and CDR2 SVGAGI. There are 12 residues in the CDR3.

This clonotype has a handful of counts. CDR3 protein: CASSPKTGGENIQYF. In DNA form, the CDR3 reads TGTGCCAGCAGCCCGAAAACAGGGGGGGAAAACATTCAGTACTTC. This chain uses TRBV7-2 with TRBJ2-4, with a weak D call TRBD1 (8 bases). CDR3 length equals 15 residues. Germline CDR1 is SGHTA and CDR2 is FQGNSA. Trimming removed 5 bases at V and 5 bases at J, with 16 bases between.

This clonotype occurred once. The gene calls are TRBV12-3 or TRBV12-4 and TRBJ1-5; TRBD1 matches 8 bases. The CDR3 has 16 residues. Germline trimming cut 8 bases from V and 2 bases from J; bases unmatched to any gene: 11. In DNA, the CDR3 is TGTGCCAGCGCCGGACAGGGACCAGGGGGCAATCAGCCCCAGCATTTT. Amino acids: CASAGQGPGGNQPQHF.

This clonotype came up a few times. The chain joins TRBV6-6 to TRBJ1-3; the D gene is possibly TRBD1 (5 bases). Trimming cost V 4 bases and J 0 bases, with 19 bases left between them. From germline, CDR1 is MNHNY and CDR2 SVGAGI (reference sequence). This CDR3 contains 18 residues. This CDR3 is CASSWHNDEGFSGNTIYF. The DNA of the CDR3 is TGTGCCAGCAGTTGGCACAATGACGAGGGGTTCTCTGGAAACACCATATATTTT.

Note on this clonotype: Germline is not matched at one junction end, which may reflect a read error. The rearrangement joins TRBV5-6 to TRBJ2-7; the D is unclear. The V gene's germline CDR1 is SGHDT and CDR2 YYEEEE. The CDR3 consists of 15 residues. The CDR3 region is CASSSSLSCTHERYF. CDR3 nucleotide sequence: TGTGCCAGCAGCTCCTCTCTCTCCTGCACCCACGAGCGGTACTTC.

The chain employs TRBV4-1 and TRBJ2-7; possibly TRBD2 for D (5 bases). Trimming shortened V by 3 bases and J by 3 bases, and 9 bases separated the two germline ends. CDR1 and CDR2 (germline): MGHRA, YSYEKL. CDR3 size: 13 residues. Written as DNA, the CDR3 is TGCGCCAGCAGCCACGTTGGGAGCTACGAGCAGTACTTC. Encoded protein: CASSHVGSYEQYF.

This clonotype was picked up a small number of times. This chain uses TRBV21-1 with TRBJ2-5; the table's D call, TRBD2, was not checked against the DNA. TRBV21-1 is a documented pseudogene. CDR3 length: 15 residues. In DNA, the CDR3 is TGTGCCAGCAGCATACTAGCGGACGACCAAGAGACCCAGTACTTC. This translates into CASSILADDQETQYF.

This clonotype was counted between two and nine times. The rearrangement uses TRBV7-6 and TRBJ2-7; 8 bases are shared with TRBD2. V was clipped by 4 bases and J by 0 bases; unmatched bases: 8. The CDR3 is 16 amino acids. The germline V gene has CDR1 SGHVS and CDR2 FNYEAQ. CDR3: CASSSFPRGVSYEQYF. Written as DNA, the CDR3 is TGTGCCAGCAGCTCCTTCCCGCGGGGGGTCTCCTACGAGCAGTACTTC.

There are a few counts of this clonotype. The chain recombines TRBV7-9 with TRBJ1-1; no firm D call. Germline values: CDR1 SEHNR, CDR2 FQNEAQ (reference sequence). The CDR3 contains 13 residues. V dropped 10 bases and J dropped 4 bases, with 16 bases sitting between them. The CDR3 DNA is TGTGCCACCCTGCAGCGCGTCAGCACTGAAGCTTTCTTT. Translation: CATLQRVSTEAFF.

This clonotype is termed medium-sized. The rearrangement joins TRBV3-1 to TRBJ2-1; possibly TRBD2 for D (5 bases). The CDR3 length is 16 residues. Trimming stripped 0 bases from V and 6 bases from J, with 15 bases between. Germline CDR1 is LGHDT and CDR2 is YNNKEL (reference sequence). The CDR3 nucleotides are TGTGCCAGCAGCCAAGATCTTACGGGAAGAAGCAATGAGCAGTTCTTC. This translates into CASSQDLTGRSNEQFF.

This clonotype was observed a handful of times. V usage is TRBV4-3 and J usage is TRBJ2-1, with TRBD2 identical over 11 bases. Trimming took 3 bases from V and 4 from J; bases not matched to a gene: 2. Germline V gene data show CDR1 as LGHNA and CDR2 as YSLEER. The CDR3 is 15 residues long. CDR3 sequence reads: CASSHGTSGYNEQFF. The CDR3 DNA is TGCGCCAGCAGCCACGGGACTAGCGGTTACAATGAGCAGTTCTTC.

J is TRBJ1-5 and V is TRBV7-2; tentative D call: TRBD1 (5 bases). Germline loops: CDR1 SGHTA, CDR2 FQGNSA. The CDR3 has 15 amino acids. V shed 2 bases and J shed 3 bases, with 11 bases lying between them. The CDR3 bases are TGTGCCAGCAGCTTAAGAACGGGGGACAATCAGCCCCAGCATTTT. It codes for CASSLRTGDNQPQHF.

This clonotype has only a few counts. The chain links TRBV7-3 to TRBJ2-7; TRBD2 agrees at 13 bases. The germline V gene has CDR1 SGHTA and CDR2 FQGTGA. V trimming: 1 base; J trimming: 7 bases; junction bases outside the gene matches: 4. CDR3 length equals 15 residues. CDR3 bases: TGTGCCAGCAGCTTAAACGGACTAGCGGGGGATGAGCAGTACTTC. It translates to CASSLNGLAGDEQYF.

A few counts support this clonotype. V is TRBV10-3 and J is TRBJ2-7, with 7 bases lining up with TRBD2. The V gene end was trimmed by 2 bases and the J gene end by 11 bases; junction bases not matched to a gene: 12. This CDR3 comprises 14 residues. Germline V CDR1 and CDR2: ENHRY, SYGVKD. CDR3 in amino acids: CAISELSGAAGEYF. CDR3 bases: TGTGCCATCAGTGAGCTCAGCGGGGCGGCCGGAGAGTACTTC.

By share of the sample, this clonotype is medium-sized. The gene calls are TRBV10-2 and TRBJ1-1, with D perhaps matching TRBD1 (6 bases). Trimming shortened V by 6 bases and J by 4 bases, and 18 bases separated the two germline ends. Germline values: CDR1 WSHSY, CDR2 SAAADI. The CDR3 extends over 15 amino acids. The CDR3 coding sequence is TGCGCCAGCAGGGACAGACCGCAGGGAGGCACTGAAGCTTTCTTT. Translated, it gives CASRDRPQGGTEAFF.

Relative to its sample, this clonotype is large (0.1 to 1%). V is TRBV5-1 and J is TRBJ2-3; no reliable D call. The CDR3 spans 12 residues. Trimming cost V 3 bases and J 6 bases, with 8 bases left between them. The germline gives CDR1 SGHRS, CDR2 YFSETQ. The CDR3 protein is CASSSESDTQYF. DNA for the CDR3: TGCGCCAGCAGCTCGGAGTCGGATACGCAGTATTTT.

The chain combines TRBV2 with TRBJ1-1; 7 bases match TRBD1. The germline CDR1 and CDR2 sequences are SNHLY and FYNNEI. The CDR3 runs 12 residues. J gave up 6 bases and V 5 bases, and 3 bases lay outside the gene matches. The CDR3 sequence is CASSTTGAEAFF. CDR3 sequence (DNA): TGTGCCAGCAGTACCACAGGGGCTGAAGCTTTCTTT.

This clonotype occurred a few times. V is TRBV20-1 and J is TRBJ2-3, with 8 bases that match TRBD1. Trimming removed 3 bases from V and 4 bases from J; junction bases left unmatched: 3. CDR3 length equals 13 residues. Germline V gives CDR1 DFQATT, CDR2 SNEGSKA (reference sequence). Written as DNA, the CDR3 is TGCAGTGCTAGCAGGGGGCTGGCAGATACGCAGTATTTT. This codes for CSASRGLADTQYF.

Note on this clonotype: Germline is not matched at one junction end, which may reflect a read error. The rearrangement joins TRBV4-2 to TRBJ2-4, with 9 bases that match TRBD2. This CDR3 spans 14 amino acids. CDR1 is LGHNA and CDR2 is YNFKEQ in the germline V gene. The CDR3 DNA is TGTGCCAGCAGCCAAGATAGTAGCGGGGGCCCTCCGGACTTC. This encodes CASSQDSSGGPPDF.

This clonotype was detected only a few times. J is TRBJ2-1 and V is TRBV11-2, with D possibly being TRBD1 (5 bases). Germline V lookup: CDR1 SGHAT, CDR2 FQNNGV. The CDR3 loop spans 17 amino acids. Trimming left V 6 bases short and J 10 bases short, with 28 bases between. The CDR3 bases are TGTGCCAGCAGTTTGGGGCGTTGGGCTCCTACTTTCGGGGAGCAGTTCTTC. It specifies CASSLGRWAPTFGEQFF.

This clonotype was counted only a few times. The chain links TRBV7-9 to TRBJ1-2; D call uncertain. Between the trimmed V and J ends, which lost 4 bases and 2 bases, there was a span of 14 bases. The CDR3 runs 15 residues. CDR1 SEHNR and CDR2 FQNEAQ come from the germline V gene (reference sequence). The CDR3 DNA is TGTGCCAGCAGCTCCCCTCGGGCCGCGAACTATGGCTACACCTTC. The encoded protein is CASSSPRAANYGYTF. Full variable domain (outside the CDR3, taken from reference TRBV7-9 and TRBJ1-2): DTGVSQNPRHKITKRGQNVTFRCDPISEHNRLYWYRQTLGQGPEFLTYFQNEAQLEKSRLLSDRFSAERPKGSFSTLEIQRTEQGDSAMYLCASSSPRAANYGYTFGSGTRLTVV.

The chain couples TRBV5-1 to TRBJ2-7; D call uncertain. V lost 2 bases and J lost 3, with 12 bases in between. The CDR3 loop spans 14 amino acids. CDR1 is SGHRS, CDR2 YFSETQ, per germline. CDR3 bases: TGCGCCAGCAGCTTTGGGTTGGGGAACTACGAGCAGTACTTC. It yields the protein CASSFGLGNYEQYF.

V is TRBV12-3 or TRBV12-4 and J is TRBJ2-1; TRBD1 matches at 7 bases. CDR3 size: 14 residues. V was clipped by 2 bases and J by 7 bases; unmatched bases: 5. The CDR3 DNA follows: TGTGCCAGCAGTTTAAGGGGGCTAGTGAATGAGCAGTTCTTC. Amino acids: CASSLRGLVNEQFF.

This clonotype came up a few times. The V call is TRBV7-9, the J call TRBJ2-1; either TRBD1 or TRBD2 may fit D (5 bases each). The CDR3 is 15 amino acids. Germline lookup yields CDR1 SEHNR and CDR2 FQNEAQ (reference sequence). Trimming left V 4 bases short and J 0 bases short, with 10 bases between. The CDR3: CASSWDVSSYNEQFF. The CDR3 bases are TGTGCCAGCAGCTGGGACGTGAGCTCCTACAATGAGCAGTTCTTC. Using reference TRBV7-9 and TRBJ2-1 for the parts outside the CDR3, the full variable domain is DTGVSQNPRHKITKRGQNVTFRCDPISEHNRLYWYRQTLGQGPEFLTYFQNEAQLEKSRLLSDRFSAERPKGSFSTLEIQRTEQGDSAMYLCASSWDVSSYNEQFFGPGTRLTVL.

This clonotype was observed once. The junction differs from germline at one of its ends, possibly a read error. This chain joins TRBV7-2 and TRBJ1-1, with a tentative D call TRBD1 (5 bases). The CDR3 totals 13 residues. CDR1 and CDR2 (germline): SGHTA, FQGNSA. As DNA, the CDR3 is TGTGCCAGCAGCCAATCCCGGGGCACTAAAGCTTTCTTT. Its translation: CASSQSRGTKAFF.

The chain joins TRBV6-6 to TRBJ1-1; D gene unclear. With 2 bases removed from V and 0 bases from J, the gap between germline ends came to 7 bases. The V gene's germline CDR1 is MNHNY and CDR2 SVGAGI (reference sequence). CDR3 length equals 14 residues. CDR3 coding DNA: TGTGCCAGCAGTTACCTCTCGGTGAACACTGAAGCTTTCTTT. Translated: CASSYLSVNTEAFF.

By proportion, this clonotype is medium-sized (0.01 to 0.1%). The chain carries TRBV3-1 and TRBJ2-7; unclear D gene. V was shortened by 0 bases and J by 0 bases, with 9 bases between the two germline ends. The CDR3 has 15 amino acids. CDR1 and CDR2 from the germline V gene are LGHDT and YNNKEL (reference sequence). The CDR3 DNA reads TGTGCCAGCAGCCAAGATTGGCGTAGCTCCTACGAGCAGTACTTC. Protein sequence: CASSQDWRSSYEQYF.

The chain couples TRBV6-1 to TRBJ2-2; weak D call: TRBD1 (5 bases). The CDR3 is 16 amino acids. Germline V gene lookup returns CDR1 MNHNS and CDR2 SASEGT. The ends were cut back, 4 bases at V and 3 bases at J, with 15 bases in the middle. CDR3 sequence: CASSVLQVSHTGELFF. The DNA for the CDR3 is TGTGCCAGCAGTGTTTTACAGGTTTCGCACACCGGGGAGCTGTTTTTT.

In DNA, the CDR3 is TGCGCCAGCAGCTTGGAGGGTAGCGGGGGAGATGAGCAGTTCTTC. This encodes CASSLEGSGGDEQFF. The chain combines TRBV5-1 with TRBJ2-1, with TRBD2 matching over 9 bases. There are 15 residues in the CDR3. V trimming: 0 bases; J trimming: 8 bases; junction bases outside the gene matches: 6. CDR1 is SGHRS and CDR2 is YFSETQ in the germline V gene.

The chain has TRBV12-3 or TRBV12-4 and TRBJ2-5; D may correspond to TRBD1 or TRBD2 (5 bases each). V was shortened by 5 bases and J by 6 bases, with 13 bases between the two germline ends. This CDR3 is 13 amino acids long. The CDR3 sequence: CASSNPGTKTQYF. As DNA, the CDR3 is TGTGCCAGCAGTAATCCGGGGACCAAGACCCAGTACTTC.